A single sample is the source of the 25 T cell receptor beta chains below, sequenced in a study of Ad26.COV2.S vaccination and SARS-CoV-2 variants. Documented treatment: 19 received Ad26.COV2.S at low or high dose, single or two shots; five or six received placebo; per-sample allocation not given. The study sampled participants on day 63 after the first vaccine or placebo injection. This table comes from immunoSEQ multiplex PCR, and its TCRdb copy is limited to in-frame clones, with some not included. Counted here are about 390,000 clones, approximately 91% occurring once; the ten biggest clones make up around 3.4%. Specimen: peripheral blood, collected in a trial of Ad26.COV2.S vaccine versus placebo. The receptors shown here come from a person aged 18-60 years who received the Ad26.COV2.S COVID-19 vaccine or a placebo.

V and J are TRBV18 and TRBJ1-3, with a weak D call TRBD1 (6 bases). Germline loops: CDR1 KGHSH, CDR2 LQKENI. The CDR3 runs 15 residues. V lost 6 bases and J lost 4, with 16 bases in between. Here the CDR3 reads CASSPTTGPGNTIYF. The CDR3 DNA sequence: TGTGCCAGCTCCCCAACTACAGGGCCCGGAAACACCATATATTTT. Filled out from reference TRBV18 and TRBJ1-3, the complete variable domain reads NAGVMQNPRHLVRRRGQEARLRCSPMKGHSHVYWYRQLPEEGLKFMVYLQKENIIDESGMPKERFSAEFPKEGPSILRIQQVVRGDSAAYFCASSPTTGPGNTIYFGEGSWLTVV.

This clone was found once. The chain carries TRBV6-2 or TRBV6-3 and TRBJ1-1; no clear D. The CDR3 runs to 14 residues. V was cut by 1 base and J by 0 bases, with 6 bases left in between. Germline loops: CDR1 MNHEY, CDR2 SVGEGT. CDR3 bases: TGTGCCAGCAGTTACTACAGTTTGAACACTGAAGCTTTCTTT. Its translation: CASSYYSLNTEAFF.

The V gene is TRBV6-1, the J gene TRBJ1-5; the D gene is possibly TRBD1 (5 bases). The CDR3 runs to 15 residues. Germline V gene sequence: CDR1 MNHNS, CDR2 SASEGT. V dropped 2 bases and J dropped 5 bases, with 13 bases sitting between them. The CDR3 DNA reads as TGTGCCAGCAGTGAAAGCGTTAGGACATATCAGCCCCAGCATTTT. Its translation: CASSESVRTYQPQHF.

This chain uses TRBV9 with TRBJ1-1; unclear D gene. Per the germline V gene, CDR1 is SGDLS and CDR2 is YYNGEE. V lost 0 bases and J lost 0, with 12 bases in between. The CDR3 is 16 amino acids. The CDR3 loop reads CASSVDRRMLNTEAFF. The CDR3 region has the DNA TGTGCCAGCAGCGTAGACCGGAGGATGTTGAACACTGAAGCTTTCTTT.

The CDR3 sequence is CASSEALLTPDGYTF. CDR3 nucleotides: TGTGCCAGCAGTGAAGCGCTATTAACTCCGGATGGCTACACCTTC. V is TRBV6-1 and J is TRBJ1-2; no clear D. The V end lost 0 bases, the J end lost 6 bases, and 14 bases lay between the germline ends. From germline, CDR1 is MNHNS and CDR2 SASEGT. This CDR3 is 15 amino acids long.

The chain has TRBV3-1 (or the pseudogene TRBV3-2) and TRBJ1-6, with TRBD1 as a possible D gene (6 bases). Per germline, CDR1 LGHDT and CDR2 YNNKEL (reference sequence). CDR3 length: 12 amino acids. V was trimmed by 1 base and J by 14 bases, leaving 9 bases between them. The CDR3 reads CASSQAGDTLHF. The CDR3 region has the DNA TGTGCCAGCAGCCAAGCGGGGGACACCCTCCACTTT.

This rearrangement joins TRBV5-4 to TRBJ2-3; D perhaps matches TRBD1 (6 bases). Germline V gene sequence: CDR1 SGHNT, CDR2 YYREEE (reference sequence). CDR3 length equals 13 residues. Trimming left V 4 bases short and J 3 bases short, with 9 bases between. DNA of the CDR3: TGTGCCAGCAGCACGCAGGGGACAGATACGCAGTATTTT. This sequence encodes CASSTQGTDTQYF.

The V and J genes are TRBV7-8 and TRBJ2-7, with TRBD2 matching over 7 bases. The ends lost 5 bases at V and 10 bases at J; junction bases unmatched: 17. This CDR3 has 15 amino acids. Germline V lookup: CDR1 SGHVS, CDR2 FQNEAQ. In DNA, the CDR3 is TGTGCCAGCAGCCACATAGAGCGGGCTGGGAGGGATCAGTACTTC. It translates to CASSHIERAGRDQYF.

The chain recombines TRBV5-4 with TRBJ2-5; TRBD2 might be the D (6 bases). Germline V gene data show CDR1 as SGHNT and CDR2 as YYREEE (reference sequence). The CDR3 covers 13 residues. Trimming removed 0 bases from V and 4 bases from J, with 7 bases in between. The DNA of the CDR3 is TGTGCCAGCAGCTTGGTGGGGGGAGAGACCCAGTACTTC. Translating it yields CASSLVGGETQYF.

The rearrangement links TRBV29-1 to TRBJ1-2; D gene unclear. The CDR3 runs 17 residues. Germline assignment: CDR1 SQVTM and CDR2 ANQGSEA. V lost 0 bases and J lost 1, with 18 bases in between. The CDR3 reads CSVEERSAGIINYGYTF. The CDR3 coding sequence is TGCAGCGTTGAAGAAAGGTCTGCAGGAATCATTAACTATGGCTACACCTTC.

This chain links TRBV4-1 with TRBJ2-7; 8 nucleotides match TRBD2. The germline gives CDR1 MGHRA, CDR2 YSYEKL. This CDR3 is 16 amino acids long. V was clipped by 0 bases and J by 1 base; unmatched bases: 5. In DNA form, the CDR3 reads TGCGCCAGCAGCCAAGATCGGGGGGGGGTGTCCTACGAGCAGTACTTC. Its protein product is CASSQDRGGVSYEQYF.

Only a few counts were recorded for this clone. V usage is TRBV4-3 and J usage is TRBJ1-6, with 7 bases lining up with TRBD1. The junction had 21 bases not matched to a gene; V was cut back by 4 bases and J by 9 bases. The CDR3 covers 19 residues. The germline gives CDR1 LGHNA, CDR2 YSLEER. The CDR3 protein is CASSRRSGSGGRSFSPLHF. Written as DNA, the CDR3 is TGCGCCAGCAGCCGCCGTTCAGGGTCAGGGGGTCGGAGTTTTTCACCCCTCCACTTT.

This chain connects TRBV7-9 to TRBJ2-5, with no clear D. The CDR3 extends over 14 amino acids. Trimming pared 6 bases from V and 4 bases from J, leaving 15 bases between. Germline-derived CDR1 and CDR2 are SEHNR and FQNEAQ (reference sequence). CDR3 amino acids: CASSFSAFGETQYF. The CDR3 DNA reads as TGTGCCAGCAGTTTTAGTGCGTTTGGAGAGACCCAGTACTTC.

The chain joins TRBV7-2 to TRBJ2-5; 10 nucleotides agree with TRBD1. This CDR3 has 13 residues. The V segment lost 6 bases and the J segment 5 bases; nucleotides outside the gene matches: 3. Germline CDR1 SGHTA, CDR2 FQGNSA. DNA of the CDR3: TGTGCCAGCAGGACGACAGGGGGCGAGACCCAGTACTTC. It specifies CASRTTGGETQYF.

This chain joins TRBV5-1 and TRBJ2-3; unclear D gene. Trimming took off 4 bases at V and 0 bases at J, with 18 bases between the two ends. The CDR3 is made up of 17 amino acids. Germline V gene sequence: CDR1 SGHRS, CDR2 YFSETQ. Written as DNA, the CDR3 is TGCGCCAGCAGCCCCCCGGTGGGCAGTCCTAGCACAGATACGCAGTATTTT. Residues: CASSPPVGSPSTDTQYF.

This chain uses TRBV2 with TRBJ1-1, with TRBD1 as a possible D gene (6 bases). The CDR3 runs to 11 residues. Germline values: CDR1 SNHLY, CDR2 FYNNEI. Between the trimmed V and J ends, which lost 6 bases and 11 bases, there was a span of 13 bases. This CDR3 is CASSGGGGAFF. The CDR3 DNA reads TGTGCCAGCAGCGGAGGAGGGGGTGCTTTCTTT.

The chain employs TRBV5-1 and TRBJ2-5, with D perhaps TRBD2 (5 bases). V lost 0 bases to trimming and J lost 1 base, with 10 bases between them. Per the germline V gene, CDR1 is SGHRS and CDR2 is YFSETQ. CDR3 length equals 15 residues. The CDR3 region has the DNA TGCGCCAGCAGCTTGGAGCTTAGCGTCCAAGAGACCCAGTACTTC. This gives the protein CASSLELSVQETQYF. Using reference TRBV5-1 and TRBJ2-5 for the parts outside the CDR3, the full variable domain is KAGVTQTPRYLIKTRGQQVTLSCSPISGHRSVSWYQQTPGQGLQFLFEYFSETQRNKGNFPGRFSGRQFSNSRSEMNVSTLELGDSALYLCASSLELSVQETQYFGPGTRLLVL.

V gene TRBV6-5 combines with J gene TRBJ2-7; 8 nucleotides line up with TRBD1. The CDR3 runs 15 residues. The trim removed 2 bases at V and 3 bases at J, leaving 6 bases unmatched. CDR1 and CDR2 (germline): MNHEY, SVGAGI. CDR3 bases: TGTGCCAGCAGTTACGGCTTAACAGGGGGCTACGAGCAGTACTTC. This translates into CASSYGLTGGYEQYF.

This chain links TRBV23-1 with TRBJ2-7; D remains ambiguous. Being an ORF, TRBV23-1 has a function that is uncertain. Trimming took off 7 bases at V and 2 bases at J, with 15 bases between the two ends. The CDR3 covers 14 residues. Here the CDR3 reads CASTPETRAYEQYF. Here the CDR3 DNA reads TGCGCCAGCACCCCCGAGACAAGAGCCTACGAGCAGTACTTC.

The V call is TRBV6-5, the J call TRBJ2-7; D is tentatively TRBD1 or TRBD2 (6 bases each). Germline V gene data show CDR1 as MNHEY and CDR2 as SVGAGI. This CDR3 contains 15 residues. V was shortened by 0 bases and J by 3 bases, with 12 bases between the two germline ends. CDR3 protein: CASSYSGGAGYEQYF. CDR3 DNA sequence: TGTGCCAGCAGTTACTCGGGGGGCGCGGGCTACGAGCAGTACTTC.

The V and J genes are TRBV12-3 or TRBV12-4 and TRBJ2-2; no clear D gene. This CDR3 contains 12 residues. Trimming left V 5 bases short and J 5 bases short, with 6 bases between. DNA for the CDR3: TGTGCCAGCAGTACAGCTACCGGGGAGCTGTTTTTT. The encoded protein is CASSTATGELFF.

The chain has TRBV7-2 and TRBJ1-3; D perhaps matches TRBD1 (5 bases). Per germline, CDR1 SGHTA and CDR2 FQGNSA. The germline V and J ends were trimmed by 5 bases and 0 bases, with 14 bases remaining between them. The CDR3 is made up of 16 amino acids. The CDR3 sequence: CASSPLGGGSGNTIYF. CDR3 nucleotide sequence: TGTGCCAGCAGCCCCTTGGGGGGGGGCTCTGGAAACACCATATATTTT. The whole variable domain, filled in from reference TRBV7-2 and TRBJ1-3, reads GAGVSQSPSNKVTEKGKDVELRCDPISGHTALYWYRQSLGQGLEFLIYFQGNSAPDKSGLPSDRFSAERTGGSVSTLTIQRTQQEDSAVYLCASSPLGGGSGNTIYFGEGSWLTVV.

The chain has TRBV10-3 and TRBJ2-3; 8 bases line up with TRBD2. J lost 4 bases, V lost 3 bases, and 3 bases had no gene match. The CDR3 contains 14 residues. Per germline, CDR1 ENHRY and CDR2 SYGVKD. CDR3 loop: CAISDSGVPDTQYF. As DNA, the CDR3 is TGTGCCATCAGTGATAGCGGGGTCCCAGATACGCAGTATTTT.

The V call is TRBV2, the J call TRBJ2-1, with D tentatively TRBD2 (5 bases). The length of the CDR3 is 12 residues. Trimming took 7 bases from V and 11 from J, leaving 15 bases between them. The V gene's germline CDR1 is SNHLY and CDR2 FYNNEI. CDR3 DNA: TGTGCCAGCATGCTCCTGAGGGAGCAGCAGTTCTTC. Translating it yields CASMLLREQQFF. The full variable domain, its missing parts supplied by reference TRBV2 and TRBJ2-1, is EPEVTQTPSHQVTQMGQEVILRCVPISNHLYFYWYRQILGQKVEFLVSFYNNEISEKSEIFDDQFSVERPDGSNFTLKIRSTKLEDSAMYFCASMLLREQQFFGPGTRLTVL.

The chain combines TRBV6-1 with TRBJ2-5, with D possibly matching TRBD1 (5 bases). The V and J ends lost 1 base and 7 bases respectively, with 10 bases between them. This CDR3 contains 13 residues. Germline loops: CDR1 MNHNS, CDR2 SASEGT. CDR3 DNA: TGTGCCAGCAGTGAAGAGGGGTACGCGACCCAGTACTTC. This gives the protein CASSEEGYATQYF.